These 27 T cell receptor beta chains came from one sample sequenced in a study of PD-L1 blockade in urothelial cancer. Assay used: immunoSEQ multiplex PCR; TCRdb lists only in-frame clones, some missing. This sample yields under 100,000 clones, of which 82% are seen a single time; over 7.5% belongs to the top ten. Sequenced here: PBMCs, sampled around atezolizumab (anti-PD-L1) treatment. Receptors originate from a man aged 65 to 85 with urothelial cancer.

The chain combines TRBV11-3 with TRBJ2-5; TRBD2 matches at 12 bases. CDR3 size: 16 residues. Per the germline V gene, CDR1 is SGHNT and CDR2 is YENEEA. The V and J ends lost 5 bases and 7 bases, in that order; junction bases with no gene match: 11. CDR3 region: CASSPPGLAGVRTQYF. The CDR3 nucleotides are TGTGCCAGCAGCCCACCGGGACTAGCGGGTGTTCGGACCCAGTACTTC.

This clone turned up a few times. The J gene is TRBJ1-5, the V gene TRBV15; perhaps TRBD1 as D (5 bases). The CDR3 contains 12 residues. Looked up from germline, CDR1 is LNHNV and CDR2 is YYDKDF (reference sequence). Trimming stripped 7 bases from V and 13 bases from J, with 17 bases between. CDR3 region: CATNAGGDSQHF. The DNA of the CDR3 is TGTGCCACCAACGCGGGGGGGGATTCACAGCATTTT.

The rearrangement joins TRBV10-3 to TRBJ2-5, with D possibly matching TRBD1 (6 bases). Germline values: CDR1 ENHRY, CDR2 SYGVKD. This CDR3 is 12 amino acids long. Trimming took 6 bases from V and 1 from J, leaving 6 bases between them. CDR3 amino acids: CAIRQGQETQYF. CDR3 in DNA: TGTGCCATCAGACAGGGCCAAGAGACCCAGTACTTC.

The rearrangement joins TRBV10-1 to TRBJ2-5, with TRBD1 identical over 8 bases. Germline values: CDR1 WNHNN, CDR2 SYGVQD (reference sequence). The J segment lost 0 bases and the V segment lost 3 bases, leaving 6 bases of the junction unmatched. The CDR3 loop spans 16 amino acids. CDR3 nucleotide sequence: TGCGCCAGCAGTGATTCTCGGACAGGGAACCAAGAGACCCAGTACTTC. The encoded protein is CASSDSRTGNQETQYF.

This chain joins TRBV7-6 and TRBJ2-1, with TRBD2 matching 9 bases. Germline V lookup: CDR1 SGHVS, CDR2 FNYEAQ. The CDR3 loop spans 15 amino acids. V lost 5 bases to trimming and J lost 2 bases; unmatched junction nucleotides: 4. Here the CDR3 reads CASSGSGGAYNEQFF. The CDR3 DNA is TGTGCCAGCAGCGGTAGCGGGGGCGCCTACAATGAGCAGTTCTTC.

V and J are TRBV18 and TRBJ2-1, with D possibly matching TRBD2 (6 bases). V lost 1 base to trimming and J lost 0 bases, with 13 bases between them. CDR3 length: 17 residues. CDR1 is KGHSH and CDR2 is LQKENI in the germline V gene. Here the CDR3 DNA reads TGTGCCAGCTCACCACAGGCGGAGGGTAGCTCCTACAATGAGCAGTTCTTC. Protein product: CASSPQAEGSSYNEQFF.

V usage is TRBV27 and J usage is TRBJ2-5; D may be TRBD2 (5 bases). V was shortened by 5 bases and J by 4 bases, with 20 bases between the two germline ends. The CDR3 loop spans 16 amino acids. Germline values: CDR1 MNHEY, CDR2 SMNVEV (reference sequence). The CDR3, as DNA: TGTGCCAGCAGTCCAAGCCGCTGGGATCGGGGAGAGACCCAGTACTTC. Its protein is CASSPSRWDRGETQYF.

CDR3 DNA sequence: TGTGCCAGCAGCTTGGAAGCAGGCTCCTACAATGAGCAGTTCTTC. Its protein is CASSLEAGSYNEQFF. The genes are TRBV5-4 and TRBJ2-1; D gene ambiguous. CDR3 length: 15 residues. V gave up 0 bases and J gave up 0 bases, with 7 bases separating them. Germline V CDR1 and CDR2: SGHNT, YYREEE (reference sequence).

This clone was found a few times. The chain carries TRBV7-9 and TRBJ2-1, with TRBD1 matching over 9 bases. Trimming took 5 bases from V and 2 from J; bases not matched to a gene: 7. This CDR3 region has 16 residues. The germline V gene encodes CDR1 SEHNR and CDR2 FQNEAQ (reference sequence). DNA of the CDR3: TGTGCCAGCAGCGAGTCTACAGGGGGCCCCTACAATGAGCAGTTCTTC. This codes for CASSESTGGPYNEQFF.

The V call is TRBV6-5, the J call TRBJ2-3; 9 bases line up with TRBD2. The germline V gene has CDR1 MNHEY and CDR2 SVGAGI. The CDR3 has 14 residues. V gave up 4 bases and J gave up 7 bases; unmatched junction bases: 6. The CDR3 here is CASSSGTSMNTQYF. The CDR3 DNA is TGTGCCAGCAGTTCCGGGACTAGCATGAATACGCAGTATTTT.

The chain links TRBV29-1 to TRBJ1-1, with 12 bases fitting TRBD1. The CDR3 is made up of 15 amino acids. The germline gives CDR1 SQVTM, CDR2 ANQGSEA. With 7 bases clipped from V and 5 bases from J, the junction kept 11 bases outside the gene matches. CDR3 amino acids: CSGTRDRGLGTEAFF. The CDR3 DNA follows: TGCAGCGGAACCCGGGACAGGGGGCTGGGAACTGAAGCTTTCTTT.

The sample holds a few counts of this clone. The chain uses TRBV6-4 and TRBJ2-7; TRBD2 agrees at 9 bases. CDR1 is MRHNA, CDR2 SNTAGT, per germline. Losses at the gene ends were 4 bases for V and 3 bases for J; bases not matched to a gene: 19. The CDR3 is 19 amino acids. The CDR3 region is CASSAEGTSGPRVVYEQYF. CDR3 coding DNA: TGTGCCAGCAGTGCGGAAGGAACTAGCGGGCCCCGCGTTGTCTACGAGCAGTACTTC.

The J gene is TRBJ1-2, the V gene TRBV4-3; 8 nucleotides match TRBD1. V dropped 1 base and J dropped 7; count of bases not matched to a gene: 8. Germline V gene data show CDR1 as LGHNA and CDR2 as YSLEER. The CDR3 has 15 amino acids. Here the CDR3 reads CASSQVSTGAGGYTF. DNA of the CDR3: TGCGCCAGCAGCCAAGTCTCGACAGGGGCGGGTGGCTACACCTTC.

This CDR3 is CASMTDRGSNEQFF. CDR3 sequence (DNA): TGTGCCAGCATGACCGATAGGGGAAGCAATGAGCAGTTCTTC. The chain couples TRBV2 to TRBJ2-1, with D tentatively TRBD1 (5 bases). The CDR3 spans 14 residues. V was clipped by 7 bases and J by 6 bases, with 16 bases between them. The germline V gene encodes CDR1 SNHLY and CDR2 FYNNEI.

CDR3 in DNA: TGTGCCAGCAGCACACAGGGAAACAATGAAAAACTGTTTTTT. Translating gives CASSTQGNNEKLFF. The chain is built from TRBV9 and TRBJ1-4; D might be TRBD1 (6 bases). The CDR3 loop spans 14 amino acids. V lost 4 bases, J lost 5 bases, and 12 bases lay in between. Germline V CDR1 and CDR2: SGDLS, YYNGEE.

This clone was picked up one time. CDR3 DNA: TGTGCCAGCAGCTTGAGGGAGACCGGCGGGGCCCAGTACTTC. Amino acids: CASSLRETGGAQYF. This chain links TRBV5-6 with TRBJ2-5; D is perhaps TRBD2 (6 bases). The CDR3 extends over 14 amino acids. The germline gives CDR1 SGHDT, CDR2 YYEEEE. V was shortened by 1 base and J by 9 bases, with 16 bases between the two germline ends.

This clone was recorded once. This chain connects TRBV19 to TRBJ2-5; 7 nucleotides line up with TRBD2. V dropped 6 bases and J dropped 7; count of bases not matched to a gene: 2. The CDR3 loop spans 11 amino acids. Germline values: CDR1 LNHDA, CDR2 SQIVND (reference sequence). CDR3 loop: CASSPGGTQYF. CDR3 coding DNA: TGTGCCAGTAGCCCGGGGGGGACCCAGTACTTC.

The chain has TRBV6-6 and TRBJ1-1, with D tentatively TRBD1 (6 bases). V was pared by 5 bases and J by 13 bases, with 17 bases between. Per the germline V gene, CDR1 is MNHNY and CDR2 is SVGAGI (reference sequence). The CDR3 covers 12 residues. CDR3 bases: TGTGCCAGCAGTCCCCCCAACAGGGAGAGTTTCTTT. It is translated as CASSPPNRESFF.

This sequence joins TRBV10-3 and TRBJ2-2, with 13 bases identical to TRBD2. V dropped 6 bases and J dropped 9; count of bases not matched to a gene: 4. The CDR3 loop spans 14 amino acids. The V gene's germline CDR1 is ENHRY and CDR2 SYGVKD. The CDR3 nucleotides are TGTGCCATCAGACTAGCGGGGGGGCAGCGGGAGCTGTTTTTT. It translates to CAIRLAGGQRELFF.

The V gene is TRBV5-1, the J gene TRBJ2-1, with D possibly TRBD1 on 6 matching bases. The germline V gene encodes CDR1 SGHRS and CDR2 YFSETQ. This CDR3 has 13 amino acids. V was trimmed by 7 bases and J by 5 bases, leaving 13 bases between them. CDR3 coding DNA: TGCGCCAGCTCCTTACAGGGCGACAATGAGCAGTTCTTC. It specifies CASSLQGDNEQFF.

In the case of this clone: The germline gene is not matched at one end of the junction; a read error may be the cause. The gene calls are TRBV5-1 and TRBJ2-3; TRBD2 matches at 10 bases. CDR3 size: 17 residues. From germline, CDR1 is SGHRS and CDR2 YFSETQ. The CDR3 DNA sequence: TGCGTCAGCAGCTTGGATGCCCTAGCGGGAGTGGTAGATACGCAGTATTTT. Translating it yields CVSSLDALAGVVDTQYF.

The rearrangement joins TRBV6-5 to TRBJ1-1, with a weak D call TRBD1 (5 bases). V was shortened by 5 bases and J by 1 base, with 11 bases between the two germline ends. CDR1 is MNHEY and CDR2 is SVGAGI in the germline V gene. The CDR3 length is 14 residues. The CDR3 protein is CASSTRQKNTEAFF. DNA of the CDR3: TGTGCCAGCAGTACCCGACAGAAGAACACTGAAGCTTTCTTT.

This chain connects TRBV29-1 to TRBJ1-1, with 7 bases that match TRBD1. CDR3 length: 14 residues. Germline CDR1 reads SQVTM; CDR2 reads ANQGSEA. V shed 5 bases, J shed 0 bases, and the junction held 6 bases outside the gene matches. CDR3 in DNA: TGCAGCGTTATTGACAGGGCCTTGAACACTGAAGCTTTCTTT. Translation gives CSVIDRALNTEAFF.

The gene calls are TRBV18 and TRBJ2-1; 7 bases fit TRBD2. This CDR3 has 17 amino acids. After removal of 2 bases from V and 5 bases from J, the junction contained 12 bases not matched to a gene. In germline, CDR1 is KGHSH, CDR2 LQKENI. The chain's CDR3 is CASSPGVGGTFDNEQFF. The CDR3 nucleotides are TGTGCCAGCTCACCAGGGGTCGGGGGGACCTTCGACAATGAGCAGTTCTTC. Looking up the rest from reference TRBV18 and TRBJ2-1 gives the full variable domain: NAGVMQNPRHLVRRRGQEARLRCSPMKGHSHVYWYRQLPEEGLKFMVYLQKENIIDESGMPKERFSAEFPKEGPSILRIQQVVRGDSAAYFCASSPGVGGTFDNEQFFGPGTRLTVL.

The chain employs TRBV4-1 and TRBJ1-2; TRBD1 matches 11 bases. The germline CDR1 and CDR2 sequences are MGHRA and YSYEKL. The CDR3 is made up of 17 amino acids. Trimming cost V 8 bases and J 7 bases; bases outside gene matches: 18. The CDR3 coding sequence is TGCGCCAGCGAGGACAGGGGGCGGGTCGGTGGCGGGCGTGGCTACACCTTC. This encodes CASEDRGRVGGGRGYTF.

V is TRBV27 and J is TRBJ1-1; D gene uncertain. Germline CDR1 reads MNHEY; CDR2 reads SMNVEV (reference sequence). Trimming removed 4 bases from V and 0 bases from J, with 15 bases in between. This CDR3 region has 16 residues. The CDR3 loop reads CASSSSTTSMNTEAFF. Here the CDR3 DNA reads TGTGCCAGCAGTTCCAGCACTACCTCCATGAACACTGAAGCTTTCTTT.

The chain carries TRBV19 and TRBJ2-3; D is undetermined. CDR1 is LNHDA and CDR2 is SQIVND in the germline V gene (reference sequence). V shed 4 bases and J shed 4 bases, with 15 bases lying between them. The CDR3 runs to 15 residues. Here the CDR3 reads CASSRALGSPDTQYF. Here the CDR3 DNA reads TGTGCCAGTAGTAGGGCCCTCGGTTCCCCAGATACGCAGTATTTT.